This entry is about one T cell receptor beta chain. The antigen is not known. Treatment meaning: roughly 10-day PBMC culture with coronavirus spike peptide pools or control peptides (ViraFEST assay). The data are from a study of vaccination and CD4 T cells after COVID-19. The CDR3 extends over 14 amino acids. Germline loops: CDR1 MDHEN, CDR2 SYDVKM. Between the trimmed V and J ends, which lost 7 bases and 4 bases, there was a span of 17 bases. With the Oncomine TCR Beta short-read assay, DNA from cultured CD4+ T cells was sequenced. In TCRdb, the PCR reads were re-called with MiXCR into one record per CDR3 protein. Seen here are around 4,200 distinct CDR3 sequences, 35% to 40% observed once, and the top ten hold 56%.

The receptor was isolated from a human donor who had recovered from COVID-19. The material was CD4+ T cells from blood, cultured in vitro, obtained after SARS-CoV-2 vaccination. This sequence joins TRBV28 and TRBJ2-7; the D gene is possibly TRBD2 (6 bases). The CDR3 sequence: CASKPPSGPYEQYF. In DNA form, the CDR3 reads TGTGCCAGCAAACCTCCCAGCGGGCCGTACGAGCAGTACTTC.